The sequence of this T cell receptor (beta chain) was determined in a study of shared T cell receptors in the human thymus. The CDR3 has 16 residues. Germline V gene data show CDR1 as SGHDN and CDR2 as FVKESK. V shed 4 bases and J 8 bases; nucleotides not matched to a gene: 9. Data came from immunoSEQ multiplex PCR; TCRdb stores just in-frame clones and leaves some out. The sample yields about 710,000 clones, 80% to 90% seen once. In addition, the sample was reused for a study of human thymus T cells. This second study says: The people who donated were healthy Finnish babies having corrective surgery for congenital heart defects. In corrective heart surgery, resections were taken, and these provided the thymus tissue. Gene usage for V and J segments appeared biased in thymic and blood repertoires. Among unrelated individuals, related research reported thymic repertoires that overlapped highly.

The source of this sequence is a boy less than two years old with a congenital heart defect. Sequencing input: thymocytes. This chain links TRBV14 with TRBJ1-4; 11 positions agree with TRBD1. CDR3 nucleotides: TGTGCCAGCAGCCTCGGACAGGGGGCGCGATGGGAAAAACTGTTTTTT. Encoded protein: CASSLGQGARWEKLFF. Full variable domain (missing parts from reference TRBV14 and TRBJ1-4): EAGVTQFPSHSVIEKGQTVTLRCDPISGHDNLYWYRRVMGKEIKFLLHFVKESKQDESGMPNNRFLAERTGGTYSTLKVQPAELEDSGVYFCASSLGQGARWEKLFFGSGTQLSVL.